This T cell receptor (beta chain) was found in a study of blood T cell repertoires in COVID-19. Study context: Acute and convalescent COVID-19 samples came from the United States, Italy and Spain. Sample material is recorded as cDNA or gDNA derived from T cells, B-cell-depleted T cells, or PBMCs.

The CDR3 is 15 amino acids. The germline gives CDR1 SGHVS, CDR2 FQNEAQ. The V segment lost 2 bases and the J segment 5 bases; nucleotides outside the gene matches: 7. Methods used by the authors: The authors estimated nucleated cell counts from reference gene primer amplification. Generated by immunoSEQ multiplex PCR, the TCRdb table keeps only in-frame clones and is missing some. The D gene and trimming were derived from the DNA, and the V and J assignments and clone size from that table. The sample yields 200,000 to 250,000 clones, about 91% seen once. Sequenced: peripheral blood. The chain joins TRBV7-8 to TRBJ2-5, with 8 bases fitting TRBD2. The sequence was collected from a man older than 75 with acute or convalescent COVID-19. The CDR3 bases are TGTGCCAGCAGCTTATCAGTAGCGGGAAGGGAGACCCAGTACTTC. Translated, it gives CASSLSVAGRETQYF.